This T cell receptor beta chain was recorded in a study of Graves' ophthalmopathy and Graves' hyperthyroidism (dated by TCRdb to the late 2010s). Concerning the study at large: Hyperthyroidism was considered stable if no progression to ophthalmopathy occurred within 18 months of follow-up. The study used signatures of the TCR beta repertoire to tell Graves' ophthalmopathy apart from Graves' hyperthyroidism and to predict which patients would progress to ophthalmopathy. In total, around 130 blood samples were TCR-sequenced: around 42 ophthalmopathy, under 85 hyperthyroidism and some 17 hyperthyroidism-to-ophthalmopathy patients. A discovery set of about 99 patients (43 ophthalmopathy, about 55 stable hyperthyroidism) was enrolled to explore V-J signatures distinguishing ophthalmopathy from hyperthyroidism. An independent validation cohort was composed of approximately 19 hyperthyroidism patients and around 15 patients who later progressed from hyperthyroidism to ophthalmopathy. In roughly six hyperthyroidism patients, the T-cell repertoires found in thyroid tissue were compared with those found in blood. Once sampling was done, hyperthyroidism patients were given methimazole at a starting dose of 30 mg daily, while ophthalmopathy patients were given high-dose intravenous methylprednisolone.

The CDR3 goes from the cysteine to the phenylalanine over 14 residues. The retained sequence is limited to the CDR3, 42 bases, with the frame set at the first base. V is cut by 2 bases and J by 1 base, and the space between the germline ends is 8 bases. The germline V gene yields SNHLY for CDR1 and FYNNEI for CDR2. Findings and caveats that apply to the study as a whole: No statistical method was used to predetermine the sample size, and group allocation was not hidden from the investigators. Most expanded thyroid clonotypes with a frequency above 0.001 also appeared in blood, which suggests that blood repertoires may reflect the immune response in the thyroid. In validation, the model predicted ophthalmopathy progression with nearly 71% sensitivity and roughly 72% specificity; some twelve predicted patients were CT-confirmed with GO in a median of about 7.1 months. Ophthalmopathy was separated from stable hyperthyroidism by the 13-signature model with 87.88% sensitivity and 81% to 84% specificity in cross-validation and with 80%/75% in the test set.

Hyperthyroidism patients were newly diagnosed, with disease duration under 2 months, and aged 18 to 65 years. Anyone with other autoimmune diseases, uncontrolled infections, pregnancy or lactation was excluded from the study. Clinical symptoms, serum thyroxine, TRAb, thyroid ultrasound and orbital computed tomography were used for diagnosis. Total RNA was extracted with Trizol reagent and quality-checked on an Agilent 2100 Bioanalyzer. For repertoire sequencing, TCR beta CDR3 regions were amplified from RNA transcripts. The first round was an RT-PCR using HTBI primers with the Qiagen OneStep RT-PCR kit, and this first round was followed by a second-round multiplex PCR, then size selection and purification. Libraries were sequenced on an Illumina HiSeq2000 using paired-end 100 bp reads. In the authors' own workflow: SOAPnuke was used for read processing, and reads with adapters, uncalled bases, a mean Phred below 15, or no exact constant-primer or identifier match were discarded. COPE v1.2.5 was used to merge high-quality paired reads. Unique nucleotide sequences were defined as clonotypes and aligned to IMGT TRB V, D and J references using MiTCR v1.1. The analysis was limited to V-J combinations with a frequency above 0.0001, which together covered more than 99% of repertoires. For each V-J combination, a TCR clonal expansion and chaos score was defined as the ratio of F50 clonal expansion to chaos observed in the TCRdist matrix. Welch's t-statistics and random forest were used to reduce the features to some 13 V-J combinations, which were then used as input to a naive Bayes classifier. The similarity between thyroid and blood repertoires was quantified using the Morisita-Horn index. The raw public data were reprocessed by TCRdb itself: fastp quality trimming at Q25, MiXCR clonotype calling, in-frame beta chains only. Entries that share a CDR3 protein sequence are merged under the most common genes and DNA. TCRdb, not the authors, supplied the V and J calls. The sample includes approximately 540,000 distinct CDR3 sequences, with roughly 39% observed a single time. The top ten clonotypes cover around 4% of the sample.

This clonotype came up many times. This clone's antigen is unknown. No base-level quality is on record; no much larger clone is a single base apart. In this chain, TRBV2 is recombined with TRBJ1-2; the D gene assignment is ambiguous. This receptor was identified in an adult man with Graves' hyperthyroidism. Sequenced: peripheral blood or thyroid tissue (not recorded which). In nucleotides, the sequence is TGTGCCAGCAGTGAAAACAGAGATAACTATGGCTACACCTTC. Translated, this gives CASSENRDNYGYTF.